These T cell receptor beta chains were read from a single sample in a study of OX40 agonist ivuxolimab in advanced cancers. The data were produced by immunoSEQ multiplex PCR, yet TCRdb's version contains in-frame clones alone and is incomplete. The table records about 87,000 clones, less than 90% of them present only once. The sequencing used CD4+ or CD8+ T cells sorted from blood, collected in a trial of the OX40 agonist ivuxolimab. The receptors were gathered from an adult with an advanced solid tumor such as melanoma, head and neck, liver or kidney cancer. CDR3s include the opening cysteine and the closing phenylalanine or tryptophan. Each record gives: J gene, V gene, D gene, clone size, CDR3 DNA, CDR3 protein. D genes are given only for firm matches. Not every row has a clone size; where given, it reads once, few, many or a size class.

j_call: TRBJ2-7
v_call: TRBV18
d_call: NA
clone_size: NA
cdr3_nt: TGTGCCAGCTCACCTAGTAGGGACGGCTACGAGCAGTACTTC
cdr3_aa: CASSPSRDGYEQYF

j_call: TRBJ1-4
v_call: TRBV2
d_call: NA
clone_size: NA
cdr3_nt: TGTGCCAGCAGTGAACCCTACCGGGCCGGGGGTGAAAAACTGTTTTTT
cdr3_aa: CASSEPYRAGGEKLFF

j_call: TRBJ1-2
v_call: TRBV2
d_call: NA
clone_size: NA
cdr3_nt: TGTGCCAGCAGTGAAAACGCAGGGAACTATGGCTACACCTTC
cdr3_aa: CASSENAGNYGYTF

j_call: TRBJ1-3
v_call: TRBV2
d_call: TRBD1
clone_size: NA
cdr3_nt: TGTGCCAGCAGCGAACAGGGGGCCTCTGGAAACACCATATATTTT
cdr3_aa: CASSEQGASGNTIYF

j_call: TRBJ2-5
v_call: TRBV4-2
d_call: TRBD2
clone_size: few
cdr3_nt: TGTGCCAGCAGCCTTACTAGCGGGGAAGAGACCCAGTACTTC
cdr3_aa: CASSLTSGEETQYF

j_call: TRBJ1-2
v_call: TRBV7-2
d_call: NA
clone_size: NA
cdr3_nt: TGTGCCAGCAGCTTAGGACGTGCAGGCGCCCCTACCTATGGCTACACCTTC
cdr3_aa: CASSLGRAGAPTYGYTF

j_call: TRBJ1-2
v_call: TRBV7-2
d_call: NA
clone_size: NA
cdr3_nt: TGTGCCAGCAGCTTAGTAAACTATGGCTACACCTTC
cdr3_aa: CASSLVNYGYTF

j_call: TRBJ2-5
v_call: TRBV2
d_call: NA
clone_size: few
cdr3_nt: TGTGCCCACGGGGAGACCCAGTACTTC
cdr3_aa: CAHGETQYF

j_call: TRBJ2-3
v_call: TRBV5-1
d_call: NA
clone_size: NA
cdr3_nt: TGCGCCAGCACTCCTGGGGGGGCGATAATAGATACGCAGTATTTT
cdr3_aa: CASTPGGAIIDTQYF

j_call: TRBJ2-7
v_call: TRBV7-9
d_call: TRBD2
clone_size: NA
cdr3_nt: TGTGCCAGCACCCCGGGGGGGTTCGTCTCCTACGAGCAGTACTTC
cdr3_aa: CASTPGGFVSYEQYF

j_call: TRBJ2-3
v_call: TRBV25-1
d_call: NA
clone_size: NA
cdr3_nt: TGTGCCAGCAGTGACCCCACAGATACGCAGTATTTT
cdr3_aa: CASSDPTDTQYF

j_call: TRBJ2-7
v_call: TRBV2
d_call: TRBD1
clone_size: NA
cdr3_nt: TGTGCCAGCTTCACAGGGGGCTCCTACGAGCAGTACTTC
cdr3_aa: CASFTGGSYEQYF

j_call: TRBJ2-7
v_call: TRBV18
d_call: NA
clone_size: NA
cdr3_nt: TGTGCCAGCTCACCCCCCCGCGGACGGGAGTCCTACGAGCAGTACTTC
cdr3_aa: CASSPPRGRESYEQYF

j_call: TRBJ2-2
v_call: TRBV4-3
d_call: TRBD2
clone_size: NA
cdr3_nt: TGCGCCAGCAGCCGAGGGGTAGCGGGGGCCTCGAACACCGGGGAGCTGTTTTTT
cdr3_aa: CASSRGVAGASNTGELFF

j_call: TRBJ2-3
v_call: TRBV18
d_call: TRBD2
clone_size: NA
cdr3_nt: TGTGCCAGCTCACCACCGAGGGCGGGGGGCACAGATACGCAGTATTTT
cdr3_aa: CASSPPRAGGTDTQYF

j_call: TRBJ1-2
v_call: TRBV19
d_call: TRBD1
clone_size: NA
cdr3_nt: TGTGCCAGTAGCGGGACAGGGCTGGGGGCTAACTATGGCTACACCTTC
cdr3_aa: CASSGTGLGANYGYTF

j_call: TRBJ2-5
v_call: TRBV30
d_call: TRBD2
clone_size: NA
cdr3_nt: TGTGCCTGGACCACCGGACTAGCGGGGGGAAAGGAGACCCAGTACTTC
cdr3_aa: CAWTTGLAGGKETQYF

j_call: TRBJ1-2
v_call: TRBV7-2
d_call: NA
clone_size: NA
cdr3_nt: TGTGCCAGCAGCTTAGGGACGTTTTCGCGGGGCTACACCTTC
cdr3_aa: CASSLGTFSRGYTF

j_call: TRBJ2-5
v_call: TRBV5-4
d_call: NA
clone_size: NA
cdr3_nt: TGTGCCAGCAGCTTGGCCTCCAGGCAAGAGACCCAGTACTTC
cdr3_aa: CASSLASRQETQYF

j_call: TRBJ2-2
v_call: TRBV27
d_call: NA
clone_size: NA
cdr3_nt: TGTGCCAGCAGTTTATCTTCCGGGGGCGGCACCGGGGAGCTGTTTTTT
cdr3_aa: CASSLSSGGGTGELFF

j_call: TRBJ2-7
v_call: TRBV30
d_call: NA
clone_size: NA
cdr3_nt: TGTGCCTGGAGGGGGGGAAACTACGAGCAGTACTTC
cdr3_aa: CAWRGGNYEQYF

j_call: TRBJ1-2
v_call: TRBV18
d_call: NA
clone_size: NA
cdr3_nt: TGTGCCAGCTCACCACGGGTTACAGGGCGGCACTATGGCTACACCTTC
cdr3_aa: CASSPRVTGRHYGYTF